The rows below give T cell receptor beta chains drawn from one sample of a study of vaccination and CD4 T cells after COVID-19. TCRdb called the PCR reads again in MiXCR, with one record for every CDR3 protein. In the table there are a few thousand distinct CDR3 sequences, 40% to 55% of which are singletons. These TCRs are of unknown antigen specificity. The sequenced sample was CD4+ T cells from blood, cultured in vitro. The receptor set was obtained from a human donor who had recovered from COVID-19. Both conserved end residues are part of each CDR3. The D gene is left open where the match is weak. For some rows the clone size is stated as once, few or many, or as a class when expanded; others skip it.

>13|.|TRBV7-2|TRBJ1-1|.
TGTGCCAGCAGCTTAGTACGGGCTGGGAAAGCTTTCTTT
CASSLVRAGKAFF
>15|TRBD1|TRBV5-4|TRBJ2-1|.
TGTGCCAGCAGGTCTGACAGGGGTTCCTACAATGAGCAGTTCTTC
CASRSDRGSYNEQFF
>13|TRBD1|TRBV6-1|TRBJ1-2|.
TGTGCCAGCAGACCACCGACAGGGAGTGGCTACACCTTC
CASRPPTGSGYTF
>14|TRBD1|TRBV20-1|TRBJ1-2|.
TGCAGTGCTAGAGTCCGACAGGGCGCCTATGGCTACACCTTC
CSARVRQGAYGYTF
>14|.|TRBV2|TRBJ2-7|few
TGTGCCAGCAGCGCCAACCTGGACAACTACGAGCAGTACTTC
CASSANLDNYEQYF
>13|.|TRBV7-2|TRBJ1-1|.
TGTGCCAGCAGCCCACAATTGAACACTGAAGCTTTCTTT
CASSPQLNTEAFF
>13|.|TRBV6-5|TRBJ1-2|few
TGTGCCAGCAGTTACGACGGGGTTCGTGGCTACACCTTC
CASSYDGVRGYTF
>12|.|TRBV7-6|TRBJ2-5|.
TGTGCCAGCAGCTTAGCTGCGGGGACCCAGTACTTC
CASSLAAGTQYF
>16|TRBD2|TRBV19|TRBJ2-7|.
TGTGCCAGTAGTCCCCGCGGGAGGGCCGGATCCTACGAGCAGTACTTC
CASSPRGRAGSYEQYF
>15|TRBD1|TRBV9|TRBJ1-5|once
TGTGCCAGCAGCGCCGGGGGACAGCCCAATCAGCCCCAGCATTTT
CASSAGGQPNQPQHF
>15|TRBD1|TRBV7-7|TRBJ2-7|.
TGTGCTAGCAGCTTAGGACCCGGGACAGTCTACGAGCAGTACTTC
CASSLGPGTVYEQYF
>13|.|TRBV7-2|TRBJ2-3|.
TGTGCCAGCAGCTTTGGGCGCACAGATACGCAGTATTTT
CASSFGRTDTQYF
>12|.|TRBV4-1|TRBJ1-2|.
TGCGCCAGCAGACAAGGCTCCTATGGCTACACCTTC
CASRQGSYGYTF
>17|TRBD2|TRBV7-9|TRBJ2-1|few
TGTGCCAGCAGCCCGCGACTAGCGGGAGGCGGTTACAATGAGCAGTTCTTC
CASSPRLAGGGYNEQFF
>15|TRBD1|TRBV5-1|TRBJ1-3|once
TGCGCCAGCAGTCGGACAGGGGGGGTTCGAAACACCATATATTTT
CASSRTGGVRNTIYF
>14|TRBD1|TRBV12-3/TRBV12-4|TRBJ2-7|.
TGTGCCAGCAGTCCGGGACAGGGGTTCTACGAGCAGTACTTC
CASSPGQGFYEQYF
>15|TRBD1|TRBV6-2/TRBV6-3|TRBJ2-2|.
TGTGCCAGCAGGGACAGGGGCCTAATCACCGGGGAGCTGTTTTTT
CASRDRGLITGELFF
>14|.|TRBV10-3|TRBJ1-1|.
TGTGCCATCAGTGAGTCCCTCCGGGGGACTGAAGCTTTCTTT
CAISESLRGTEAFF
>16|TRBD1|TRBV7-9|TRBJ1-2|few
TGTGCCAGCAGCTTAGTCGGTGGACAGGCGGTCTATGGCTACACCTTC
CASSLVGGQAVYGYTF
>13|.|TRBV6-2/TRBV6-3|TRBJ2-7|.
TGTGCCAGCAGGCCGGGACACTCCTACGAGCAGTACTTC
CASRPGHSYEQYF
>12|.|TRBV20-1|TRBJ2-3|.
TGCAGTGCTAGCGGGAGCGCAGATACGCAGTATTTT
CSASGSADTQYF
>14|.|TRBV2|TRBJ1-2|.
TGTGCCAGCAGTGATGGTAACAGGGTGAACGGCTACACCTTC
CASSDGNRVNGYTF
>14|TRBD1|TRBV7-2|TRBJ1-2|.
TGTGCCAGCAGGTCGGACAGGGGGCGCCTTGGCTACACCTTC
CASRSDRGRLGYTF
>12|.|TRBV28|TRBJ1-2|.
TGTGCCAGCAGTTTAAGGCTCTATGGCTACACCTTC
CASSLRLYGYTF
>16|TRBD2|TRBV15|TRBJ2-5|.
TGTGCCACCAGCAGAGCTTGGGGAGGGCCCCAAGAGACCCAGTACTTC
CATSRAWGGPQETQYF
>14|.|TRBV20-1|TRBJ2-5|.
TGCAGTGCTAGAGCCCCACAGGGTGGGGAGACCCAGTACTTC
CSARAPQGGETQYF
>15|.|TRBV27|TRBJ1-1|.
TGTGCCAGCAGTCTCTCCCCTAAGGGCGACTTTGGGGCTTTCTTT
CASSLSPKGDFGAFF
>16|TRBD1|TRBV5-1|TRBJ1-1|.
TGCGCCAGCAGCTTGTCCGGGACAGGGTTCGGCACTGAAGCTTTCTTT
CASSLSGTGFGTEAFF
>13|.|TRBV27|TRBJ2-1|.
TGTGCCAGCAGTTTGGCCGGGGGCAATGAGCAGTTCTTC
CASSLAGGNEQFF
>17|.|TRBV20-1|TRBJ2-2|few
TGCAGTGCTAGAGATCCGAGCAGGTCAACGAACACCGGGGAGCTGTTTTTT
CSARDPSRSTNTGELFF
>13|.|TRBV20-1|TRBJ1-1|.
TGCAGTGCTCGCCAGGGGCAGAGGGCTGAAGCTTTCTTT
CSARQGQRAEAFF
>15|.|TRBV7-2|TRBJ1-3|.
TGTGCCAGCAGCCCACGGGGGGGGGCTGGAAACACCATATATTTT
CASSPRGGAGNTIYF
>13|TRBD1|TRBV6-2/TRBV6-3|TRBJ1-5|.
TGTGCCAGCAGGGACAGGGTCATTCAGCCCCAGCATTTT
CASRDRVIQPQHF
>13|.|TRBV20-1|TRBJ2-3|.
TGCAGTGCCCCGTACTCTCCTGGGGATACGCAGTATTTT
CSAPYSPGDTQYF
>14|.|TRBV20-1|TRBJ2-2|.
TGCAGTGCTATGCATGGGAAGGGCACCGGGGAGCTGTTTTTT
CSAMHGKGTGELFF
>13|.|TRBV9|TRBJ2-2|.
TGTGCCAGCAGCCCGGTGGACACCGGGGAGCTGTTTTTT
CASSPVDTGELFF
>13|.|TRBV11-1|TRBJ2-3|.
TGTGCCAGCAGCCCTAGCCTAGCAGATACGCAGTATTTT
CASSPSLADTQYF
>16|.|TRBV20-1|TRBJ2-1|.
TGCGGCGTGGGCGCATTAAACGGGGGCTCCTTCAATGAGCAGTTCTTC
CGVGALNGGSFNEQFF
>16|TRBD1|TRBV18|TRBJ1-4|.
TGTGCCAGCTCACCACTTCCGGGACAGGCCAATGAAAAACTGTTTTTT
CASSPLPGQANEKLFF
>14|.|TRBV7-6|TRBJ1-1|.
TGTGCCAGCAGCTTAGTTCGGGAGGGCGCTGAAGCTTTCTTT
CASSLVREGAEAFF
>13|TRBD1|TRBV20-1|TRBJ1-2|.
TGCAGTGCTCTCCGGGACAGTAACTATGGCTACACCTTC
CSALRDSNYGYTF
>14|TRBD1|TRBV5-5|TRBJ2-3|medium-sized
TGTGCCAGCAGCTTGGCCCGGACAGGGGAGCCTCCGTATTTT
CASSLARTGEPPYF
>13|.|TRBV5-5|TRBJ1-1|.
TGTGCCAGCAGCTTCGGGGCGAACACTGAAGCTTTCTTT
CASSFGANTEAFF
>19|TRBD2|TRBV4-3|TRBJ2-5|once
TGCGCCAGCAGCCAAGGGGTGGCTAGCGGTTCTTGGGTGATGGAGACCCAGTACTTC
CASSQGVASGSWVMETQYF
>15|.|TRBV23-1|TRBJ1-2|.
TGCGCCAGCAGTCAACCCACCTGCAGGGTCTATGGCTACACCTTC
CASSQPTCRVYGYTF
>15|.|TRBV5-6|TRBJ2-3|.
TGTGCCAGCAGCTCCGACTGGACTCGCACAGATACGCAGTATTTT
CASSSDWTRTDTQYF